This paragraph reports one T cell receptor (beta chain). V shed 3 bases and J shed 0 bases, with 11 bases lying between them. This CDR3 is built from 16 residues. Germline values: CDR1 MNHEY, CDR2 SMNVEV (reference sequence). Using immunoSEQ multiplex PCR, the repertoire was profiled, and TCRdb retains in-frame clones only, with some absent. The table shows around 60,000 clones, with approximately 92% occurring only once. The entry originates in a study of T cell changes during pregnancy in multiple sclerosis. Source: peripheral blood, taken in the second trimester of pregnancy. The clonotype comes from a female donor in good health, enrolled as a control in a pregnancy study. The chain links TRBV27 to TRBJ2-2, with D possibly TRBD2 on 6 matching bases. This CDR3 is CASSFVGSPNTGELFF. CDR3 DNA sequence: TGTGCCAGCAGTTTCGTCGGGAGCCCGAACACCGGGGAGCTGTTTTTT.